The rows below give T cell receptor beta chains drawn from one sample of a study of shared T cell receptors in the human thymus. Assay used: immunoSEQ multiplex PCR; TCRdb lists only in-frame clones, some missing. The repertoire holds hundreds of thousands of clones, with about 89% as singletons. These records were also assigned to another study, of human thymus T cells.

Sequencing used thymocytes. These receptors all stem from a boy under two years old with a congenital heart defect. CDR3s include the opening cysteine and the closing phenylalanine or tryptophan. A D gene is named only where the DNA matches it firmly. Expanded clones get a size class; other rows say once, few or many, or leave the size out.

clone_size	v_call	j_call	d_call	cdr3_aa	cdr3_nt
-	TRBV25-1	TRBJ1-2	-	CASSESHDGYTF	TGTGCCAGCAGTGAATCCCATGATGGCTACACCTTC
-	TRBV4-1	TRBJ1-2	-	CASSQDRKGNGYTF	TGCGCCAGCAGCCAAGATCGTAAGGGGAACGGCTACACCTTC
-	TRBV5-6	TRBJ2-3	TRBD2	CASSLDLADTDTQYF	TGTGCCAGCAGCTTGGACCTAGCGGACACAGATACGCAGTATTTT
-	TRBV27	TRBJ2-7	TRBD1	CASSKQGNEQYF	TGTGCCAGCAGTAAACAGGGGAACGAGCAGTACTTC
few	TRBV19	TRBJ1-4	-	CASSITGTEKLFF	TGTGCCAGTAGTATTACAGGGACCGAAAAACTGTTTTTT
-	TRBV5-1	TRBJ2-7	TRBD1	CASSQGTGKTHEQYF	TGCGCCAGCAGCCAGGGGACAGGGAAAACGCACGAGCAGTACTTC
-	TRBV11-2	TRBJ2-4	TRBD2	CASSLSSFSGGYIQYF	TGTGCCAGCAGCTTAAGTAGTTTCAGCGGGGGATACATTCAGTACTTC
-	TRBV29-1	TRBJ2-5	TRBD2	CSVETSGIGEGETQYF	TGCAGCGTTGAGACTAGCGGGATTGGAGAAGGAGAGACCCAGTACTTC
-	TRBV4-3	TRBJ2-2	-	CASSQSPTLNTGELFF	TGCGCCAGCAGCCAATCTCCTACTCTGAACACCGGGGAGCTGTTTTTT
once	TRBV4-3	TRBJ1-4	TRBD1	CASSQDMGDSNEKLFF	TGCGCCAGCAGCCAAGACATGGGGGACAGTAATGAAAAACTGTTTTTT
-	TRBV4-1	TRBJ2-1	TRBD2	CASSSPSFSGSSYNEQFF	TGCGCCAGCAGCTCTCCCAGTTTTAGCGGGAGCTCCTACAATGAGCAGTTCTTC
-	TRBV29-1	TRBJ2-5	-	CSVVVPEVGARETQYF	TGCAGCGTTGTAGTCCCCGAGGTAGGGGCCCGGGAGACCCAGTACTTC
-	TRBV5-6	TRBJ2-2	-	CASSLTERAGELLF	TGTGCCAGCAGCTTGACGGAAAGAGCCGGGGAGCTGCTTTTT
-	TRBV5-4	TRBJ2-3	-	CASSLDGSGTDTQYF	TGTGCCAGCAGCTTGGATGGTAGCGGCACAGATACGCAGTATTTT
-	TRBV21-1	TRBJ2-7	-	CASRKEQTYEQYF	TGTGCCAGCAGAAAAGAACAGACCTACGAGCAGTACTTC
-	TRBV6-5	TRBJ2-1	TRBD1	CASSPGQGPYNEQFF	TGTGCCAGCAGCCCGGGACAGGGCCCCTACAATGAGCAGTTCTTC
-	TRBV15	TRBJ1-5	-	CATSRVKVADQPQHF	TGTGCCACCAGCAGAGTTAAGGTTGCGGATCAGCCCCAGCATTTT
-	TRBV5-4	TRBJ2-7	-	CASSFRERHEQYF	TGTGCCAGCAGCTTCCGGGAGCGCCACGAGCAGTACTTC
-	TRBV5-1	TRBJ2-5	TRBD2	CASSLVSSGRAFQETQYF	TGCGCCAGCAGCTTGGTTAGTAGCGGGAGGGCCTTTCAAGAGACCCAGTACTTC
few	TRBV28	TRBJ2-7	-	CARLIGAAKSGTYEQYF	TGTGCCAGGCTAATTGGGGCCGCCAAGTCGGGCACCTACGAGCAGTACTTC
once	TRBV14	TRBJ2-5	TRBD1	CASSRPNRGRETQYF	TGTGCCAGCAGCCGCCCGAACAGGGGACGGGAGACCCAGTACTTC
-	TRBV6-5	TRBJ1-5	-	CASSYSSGDQPQHF	TGTGCCAGCAGTTACTCGTCGGGTGATCAGCCCCAGCATTTT
-	TRBV2	TRBJ2-6	-	CASSEPPGANVLTF	TGTGCCAGCAGTGAACCTCCTGGGGCCAACGTCCTGACTTTC
-	TRBV27	TRBJ2-7	-	CASRQEGQRAYEQYF	TGTGCCAGCAGGCAAGAGGGACAGCGGGCCTACGAGCAGTACTTC
once	TRBV6-5	TRBJ1-2	-	CASSYQGFYGYPF	TGTGCCAGCAGTTACCAGGGGTTCTATGGCTACCCCTTC
-	TRBV18	TRBJ1-2	-	CASSPPLRHLGNYGYTF	TGTGCCAGCTCACCACCCCTTCGACACCTCGGAAACTATGGCTACACCTTC
-	TRBV4-3	TRBJ2-2	-	CASSQDRQNTGELFF	TGCGCCAGCAGCCAAGACAGACAGAACACCGGGGAGCTGTTTTTT
few	TRBV5-6	TRBJ2-2	-	CASSFRVFGELFF	TGTGCCAGCAGCTTCCGGGTGTTTGGGGAGCTGTTTTTT
-	TRBV4-3	TRBJ2-3	-	CASSQAPSRSADTDTQYF	TGCGCCAGCAGCCAAGCCCCGAGCAGGTCCGCCGACACAGATACGCAGTATTTT
-	TRBV7-2	TRBJ2-7	TRBD2	CASSLAGGLSNPRLHEQYF	TGTGCCAGCAGCCTAGCGGGGGGGCTTAGTAACCCTCGTCTCCACGAGCAGTACTTC
-	TRBV18	TRBJ2-1	-	CASSPGEPSTNNEQFF	TGTGCCAGCTCACCAGGGGAGCCATCTACCAACAATGAGCAGTTCTTC
-	TRBV20-1	TRBJ2-1	-	CSARGSEQFF	TGCAGTGCTCGGGGTAGTGAGCAGTTCTTC
-	TRBV28	TRBJ1-1	-	CASSFLKRRGGGTEAFF	TGTGCCAGCAGTTTTCTCAAAAGGAGGGGTGGTGGCACTGAAGCTTTCTTT
-	TRBV19	TRBJ2-1	TRBD2	CASSPRVGLADYNEQFF	TGTGCCAGTAGTCCCAGGGTGGGACTAGCGGATTACAATGAGCAGTTCTTC
-	TRBV2	TRBJ2-1	TRBD1	CASSSGTGYDNEQFF	TGTGCCAGCAGTTCCGGGACAGGGTATGACAATGAGCAGTTCTTC
-	TRBV7-9	TRBJ2-3	TRBD2	CASSLNPPEAGGIEDTQYF	TGTGCCAGCAGCCTAAATCCTCCGGAGGCGGGAGGGATTGAAGATACGCAGTATTTT
-	TRBV27	TRBJ1-1	-	CASSLRGEAFF	TGTGCCAGCAGTTTGCGGGGCGAAGCTTTCTTT
-	TRBV19	TRBJ2-3	-	CASSSQWTDTQYF	TGTGCCAGTAGTTCTCAGTGGACAGATACGCAGTATTTT
-	TRBV27	TRBJ1-1	TRBD1	CASSSRTGGLNTEAFF	TGTGCCAGCTCCTCAAGGACAGGTGGATTAAACACTGAAGCTTTCTTT
-	TRBV7-2	TRBJ2-5	TRBD1	CASSSRGRGLRETQYF	TGTGCCAGCAGCTCGAGGGGCAGGGGGCTTAGAGAGACCCAGTACTTC
-	TRBV4-1	TRBJ1-5	-	CASSLHRQNQPQHF	TGCGCCAGCAGCCTGCACCGTCAGAATCAGCCCCAGCATTTT
once	TRBV15	TRBJ2-2	-	CATSLPGGTNTGELFF	TGTGCCACCAGCCTCCCCGGGGGAACGAACACCGGGGAGCTGTTTTTT
-	TRBV5-8	TRBJ1-2	TRBD1	CASSTPRDRGLYGYTF	TGTGCCAGCAGCACTCCCCGGGACAGGGGGCTCTATGGCTACACCTTC
-	TRBV9	TRBJ1-2	-	CASRADYGYTF	TGTGCCAGCAGAGCGGACTATGGCTACACCTTC
-	TRBV9	TRBJ2-1	TRBD2	CASSLEREGRLEQFF	TGTGCCAGCAGCCTTGAGCGGGAGGGTCGGCTTGAGCAGTTCTTC
-	TRBV2	TRBJ2-2	-	CASCMGTGENTGELFF	TGTGCCAGCTGTATGGGGACGGGAGAGAACACCGGGGAGCTGTTTTTT
once	TRBV5-6	TRBJ1-1	TRBD1	CASSTHRGPNTEAFF	TGTGCCAGCAGCACGCACAGGGGGCCGAACACTGAAGCTTTCTTT
-	TRBV9	TRBJ2-3	TRBD1	CASSDRGGPDTQYF	TGTGCCAGCTCTGACAGGGGAGGACCAGATACGCAGTATTTT
-	TRBV7-2	TRBJ1-2	-	CASSLRGEGGYGYTF	TGTGCCAGCAGCTTACGGGGGGAAGGGGGTTATGGCTACACCTTC
-	TRBV4-3	TRBJ1-5	-	CASSQDRFGRGHNQPQHF	TGCGCCAGCAGCCAAGATCGGTTCGGGAGGGGTCATAATCAGCCCCAGCATTTT
-	TRBV28	TRBJ2-7	TRBD2	CASSPSGLAVSYEQYF	TGTGCCAGCAGTCCCTCGGGACTAGCGGTTTCCTACGAGCAGTACTTC
-	TRBV5-6	TRBJ1-2	TRBD1	CASSLIGQGGMGIYGYTF	TGTGCCAGCAGCCTCATCGGACAGGGAGGGATGGGTATCTATGGCTACACCTTC
-	TRBV11-2	TRBJ2-1	TRBD2	CASSPGTSDEQFF	TGTGCCAGCAGCCCCGGGACTAGCGATGAGCAGTTCTTC
-	TRBV4-3	TRBJ2-7	TRBD2	CASSQRLAGGKQYF	TGCGCCAGCAGCCAGCGACTAGCGGGAGGGAAGCAGTACTTC
-	TRBV29-1	TRBJ1-5	-	CSVATANQPQHF	TGCAGCGTTGCGACAGCTAATCAGCCCCAGCATTTT
once	TRBV28	TRBJ2-2	TRBD1	CASSLGGQGRNTGELFF	TGTGCCAGCAGTTTAGGGGGACAGGGTAGGAACACCGGGGAGCTGTTTTTT
-	TRBV6-6	TRBJ1-2	TRBD1	CASSGDRDSLNYGYTF	TGTGCCAGCAGCGGGGACCGGGACAGCCTTAACTATGGCTACACCTTC
-	TRBV15	TRBJ2-4	-	CATSRTANLAKNIQYF	TGTGCCACCAGCAGGACAGCGAACCTAGCCAAAAACATTCAGTACTTC
-	TRBV6-1	TRBJ1-2	TRBD1	CASSEGIQGFPNYGYTF	TGTGCCAGCAGTGAAGGAATACAGGGGTTTCCTAACTATGGCTACACCTTC